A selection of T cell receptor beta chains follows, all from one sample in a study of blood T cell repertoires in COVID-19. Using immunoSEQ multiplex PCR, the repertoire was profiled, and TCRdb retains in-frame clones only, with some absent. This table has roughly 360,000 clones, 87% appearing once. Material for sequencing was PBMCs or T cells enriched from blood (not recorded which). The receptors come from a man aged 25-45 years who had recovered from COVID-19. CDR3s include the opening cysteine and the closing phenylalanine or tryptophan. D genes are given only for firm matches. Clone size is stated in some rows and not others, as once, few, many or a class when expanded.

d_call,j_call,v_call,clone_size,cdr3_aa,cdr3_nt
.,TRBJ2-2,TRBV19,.,CASTFNPGETTNTGELFF,TGTGCCAGTACCTTCAACCCCGGGGAGACAACGAACACCGGGGAGCTGTTTTTT
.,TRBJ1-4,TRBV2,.,CASGELRTNEKLFF,TGTGCCAGCGGTGAACTGCGAACTAATGAAAAACTGTTTTTT
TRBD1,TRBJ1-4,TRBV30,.,CAWRATGAKNEKLFF,TGTGCCTGGAGGGCGACAGGGGCGAAAAATGAAAAACTGTTTTTT
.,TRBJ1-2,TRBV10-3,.,CAINGGASGYTF,TGTGCCATCAATGGCGGGGCGAGTGGCTACACCTTC
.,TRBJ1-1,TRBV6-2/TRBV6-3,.,CASSYPLGGKDTEAFF,TGTGCCAGCAGTTATCCCCTCGGGGGGAAGGACACTGAAGCTTTCTTT
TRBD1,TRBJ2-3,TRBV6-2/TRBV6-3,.,CASSGTGEGQYF,TGTGCCAGCAGTGGGACAGGGGAGGGGCAGTATTTT
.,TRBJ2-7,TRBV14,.,CASSHGSEQYF,TGTGCCAGCAGCCACGGGTCCGAGCAGTACTTC
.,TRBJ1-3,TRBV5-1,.,CASRYATGKSSGNTIYF,TGCGCCAGCAGATACGCAACAGGGAAAAGCTCTGGAAACACCATATATTTT
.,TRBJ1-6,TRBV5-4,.,CASSVGKGDSPLHF,TGTGCCAGCAGCGTAGGGAAGGGGGATTCACCCCTCCACTTT
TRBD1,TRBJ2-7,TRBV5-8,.,CASSLYGTAYEQYF,TGTGCCAGCAGCTTGTACGGGACAGCCTACGAGCAGTACTTC
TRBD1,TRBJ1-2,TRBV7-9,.,CASSLGQGLSGYTF,TGTGCCAGCAGCTTAGGACAGGGGTTGTCGGGCTACACCTTC
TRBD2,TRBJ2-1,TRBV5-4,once,CASSPWSSGGPNEQFF,TGTGCCAGCAGCCCCTGGAGTAGCGGGGGGCCAAATGAGCAGTTCTTC
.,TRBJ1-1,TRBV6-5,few,CASRLRGGGNTEAFF,TGTGCCAGCAGGCTTAGGGGGGGCGGGAACACTGAAGCTTTCTTT
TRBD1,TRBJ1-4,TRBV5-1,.,CASSPGGVNEKLFF,TGCGCCAGCAGCCCAGGGGGTGTGAATGAAAAACTGTTTTTT
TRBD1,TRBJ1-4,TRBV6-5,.,CASSPGQGFEKLFF,TGTGCCAGCAGCCCCGGACAGGGCTTTGAAAAACTGTTTTTT
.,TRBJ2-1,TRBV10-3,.,CAISESIRGADNEQFF,TGTGCCATCAGTGAGTCGATCCGGGGGGCCGACAATGAGCAGTTCTTC
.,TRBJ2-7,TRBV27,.,CASSLSRGPYEQYF,TGTGCCAGCAGTTTAAGCAGGGGACCCTACGAGCAGTACTTC
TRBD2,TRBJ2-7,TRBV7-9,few,CASSSGTSRSYEQYF,TGTGCCAGCAGCTCCGGGACTAGTCGGTCCTACGAGCAGTACTTC
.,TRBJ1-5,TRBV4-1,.,CASSEQVTIAGNQPQHF,TGCGCCAGCAGCGAACAGGTTACTATAGCAGGGAATCAGCCCCAGCATTTT
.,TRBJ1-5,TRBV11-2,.,CASSLEAGLLNQPQHF,TGTGCCAGCAGCTTAGAAGCAGGGTTACTCAATCAGCCCCAGCATTTT
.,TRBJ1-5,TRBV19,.,CAAGPTPNQPQHF,TGTGCCGCAGGGCCCACCCCAAATCAGCCCCAGCATTTT
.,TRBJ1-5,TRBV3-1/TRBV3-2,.,CASSQDVPGVGNNQPQHF,TGTGCCAGCAGCCAAGATGTGCCGGGTGTTGGAAACAATCAGCCCCAGCATTTT
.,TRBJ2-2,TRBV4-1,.,CASSPLWGPNTGELFF,TGCGCCAGCAGCCCCCTTTGGGGGCCGAACACCGGGGAGCTGTTTTTT
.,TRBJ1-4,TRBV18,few,CASSPLLWDYLAGANEKLFF,TGTGCCAGCTCACCACTATTATGGGATTACTTGGCGGGAGCTAATGAAAAACTGTTTTTT